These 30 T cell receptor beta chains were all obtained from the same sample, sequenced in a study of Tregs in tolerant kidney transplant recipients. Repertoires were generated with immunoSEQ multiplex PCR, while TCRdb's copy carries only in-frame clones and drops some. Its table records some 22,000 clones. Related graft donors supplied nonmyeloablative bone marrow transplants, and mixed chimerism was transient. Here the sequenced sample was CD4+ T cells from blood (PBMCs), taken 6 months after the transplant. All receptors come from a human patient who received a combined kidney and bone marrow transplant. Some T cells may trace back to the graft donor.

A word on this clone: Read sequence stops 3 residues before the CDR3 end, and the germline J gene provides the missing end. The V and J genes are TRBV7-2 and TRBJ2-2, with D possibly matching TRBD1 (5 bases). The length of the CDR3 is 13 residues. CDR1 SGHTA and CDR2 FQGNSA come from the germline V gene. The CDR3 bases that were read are TGTGCCAGCAGCTTAGCGGTCGGTCAGGGG. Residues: CASSLAVGQG. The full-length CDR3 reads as CASSLAVGQGLFF.

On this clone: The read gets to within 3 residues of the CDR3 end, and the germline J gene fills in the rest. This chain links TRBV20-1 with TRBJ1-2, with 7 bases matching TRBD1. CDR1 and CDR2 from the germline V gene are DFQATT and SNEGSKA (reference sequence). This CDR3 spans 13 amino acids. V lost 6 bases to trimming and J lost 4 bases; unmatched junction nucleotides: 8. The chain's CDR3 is CSAQSTGIYGYTF. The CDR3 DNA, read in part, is TGCAGTGCGCAATCGACAGGGATCTATGGC.

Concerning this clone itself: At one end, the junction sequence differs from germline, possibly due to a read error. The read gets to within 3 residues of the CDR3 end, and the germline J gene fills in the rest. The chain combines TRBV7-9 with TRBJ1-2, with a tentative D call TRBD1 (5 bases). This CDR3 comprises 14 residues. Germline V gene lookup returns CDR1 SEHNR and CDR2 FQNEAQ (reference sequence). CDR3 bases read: TGTCCCAGCGAACGGGCGGGGCGGGGCTATGGC. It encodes CPSERAGRGYG. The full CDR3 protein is CPSERAGRGYGYTF.

Incomplete CDR3 DNA: TGTGCCAGCTCATCCCAGCGGGATAGGGATGAG. This gives the protein CASSSQRDRDE. The CDR3, in full, reads CASSSQRDRDEQFF. J is TRBJ2-1 and V is TRBV18, with 7 bases matching TRBD2. The read ends 3 residues before the CDR3 terminus; that terminus is restored from the germline J gene. The CDR3 loop spans 14 amino acids. Germline V gene sequence: CDR1 KGHSH, CDR2 LQKENI. With 5 bases clipped from V and 8 bases from J, the junction kept 9 bases outside the gene matches.

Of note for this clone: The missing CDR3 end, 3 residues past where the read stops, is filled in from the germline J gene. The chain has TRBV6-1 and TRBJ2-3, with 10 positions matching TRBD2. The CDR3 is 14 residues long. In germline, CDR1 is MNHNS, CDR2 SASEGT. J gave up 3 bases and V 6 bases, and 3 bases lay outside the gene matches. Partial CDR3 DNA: TGTGCCAGCAGCGAACTAGCGGGGACAGATACG. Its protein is CASSELAGTDT. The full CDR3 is CASSELAGTDTQYF.

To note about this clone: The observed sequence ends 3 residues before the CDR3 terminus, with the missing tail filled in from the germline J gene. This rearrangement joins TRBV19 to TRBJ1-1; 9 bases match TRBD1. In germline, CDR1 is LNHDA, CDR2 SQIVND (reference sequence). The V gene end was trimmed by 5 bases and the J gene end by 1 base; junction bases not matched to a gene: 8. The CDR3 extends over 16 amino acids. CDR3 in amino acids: CASSYRGPGPNTEAFF. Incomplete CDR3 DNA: TGTGCCAGTAGTTACAGGGGGCCGGGGCCGAACACTGAA.

The CDR3 loop is CASSGRHRDGNTIYF. CDR3 DNA, as far as it was read: TGTGCCAGCAGCGGCCGCCACAGGGATGGAAACACC. The chain has TRBV3-1 (or the pseudogene TRBV3-2) and TRBJ1-3; maybe TRBD1 (6 bases). The CDR3 end falls 3 residues outside the read, so it is completed with the germline J gene. V lost 5 bases, J lost 3 bases, and 14 bases lay in between. The CDR3 spans 15 residues. Germline-derived CDR1 and CDR2 are LGHDT and YNNKEL (reference sequence).

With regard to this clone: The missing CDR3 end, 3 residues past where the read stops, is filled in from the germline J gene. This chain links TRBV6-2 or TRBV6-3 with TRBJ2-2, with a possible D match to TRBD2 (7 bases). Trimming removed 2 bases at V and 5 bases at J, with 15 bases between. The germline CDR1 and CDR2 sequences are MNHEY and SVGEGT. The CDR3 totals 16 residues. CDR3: CASSYVRGAGTGELFF. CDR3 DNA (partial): TGTGCCAGCAGTTACGTACGGGGGGCCGGGACCGGGGAG.

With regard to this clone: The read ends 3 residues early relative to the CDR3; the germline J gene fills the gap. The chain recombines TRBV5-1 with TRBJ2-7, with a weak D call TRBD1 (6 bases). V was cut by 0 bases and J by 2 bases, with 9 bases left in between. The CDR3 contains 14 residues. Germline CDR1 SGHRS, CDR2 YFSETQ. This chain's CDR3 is CASSLGQGPYEQYF. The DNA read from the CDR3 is TGCGCCAGCAGCTTGGGGCAGGGGCCCTACGAG.

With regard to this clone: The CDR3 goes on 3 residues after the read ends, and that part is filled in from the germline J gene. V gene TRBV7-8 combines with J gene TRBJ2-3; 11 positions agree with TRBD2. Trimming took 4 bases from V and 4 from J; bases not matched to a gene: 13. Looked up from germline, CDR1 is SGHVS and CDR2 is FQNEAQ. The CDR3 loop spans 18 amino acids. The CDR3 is CASSSYRLAGTRADTQYF. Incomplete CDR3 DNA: TGTGCCAGCAGCTCCTATAGACTAGCGGGGACGAGGGCAGATACG.

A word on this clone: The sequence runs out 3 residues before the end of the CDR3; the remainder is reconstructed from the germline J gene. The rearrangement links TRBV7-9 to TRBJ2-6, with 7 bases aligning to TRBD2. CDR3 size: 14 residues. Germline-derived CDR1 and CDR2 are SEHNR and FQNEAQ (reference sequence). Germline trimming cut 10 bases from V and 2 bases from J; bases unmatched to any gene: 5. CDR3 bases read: TGTGCCATACACGCGGGGGCTGGGGCCAACGTC. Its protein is CAIHAGAGANV. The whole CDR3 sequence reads CAIHAGAGANVLTF.

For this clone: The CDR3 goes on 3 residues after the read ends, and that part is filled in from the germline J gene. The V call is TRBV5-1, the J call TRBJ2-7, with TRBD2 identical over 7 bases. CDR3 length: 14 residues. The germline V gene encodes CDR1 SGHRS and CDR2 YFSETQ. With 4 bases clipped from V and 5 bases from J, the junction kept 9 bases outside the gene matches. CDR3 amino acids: CASSPDLAADEQYF. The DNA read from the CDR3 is TGCGCCAGCAGCCCGGACCTAGCGGCCGACGAG.

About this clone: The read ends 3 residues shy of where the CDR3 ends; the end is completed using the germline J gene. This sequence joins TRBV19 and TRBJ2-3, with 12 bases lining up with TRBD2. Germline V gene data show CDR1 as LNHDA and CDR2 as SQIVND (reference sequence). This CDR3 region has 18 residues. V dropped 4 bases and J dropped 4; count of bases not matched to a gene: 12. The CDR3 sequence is CASSKRALAGGPSDTQYF. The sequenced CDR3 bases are TGTGCCAGTAGTAAGAGAGCGCTAGCGGGGGGGCCATCAGATACG.

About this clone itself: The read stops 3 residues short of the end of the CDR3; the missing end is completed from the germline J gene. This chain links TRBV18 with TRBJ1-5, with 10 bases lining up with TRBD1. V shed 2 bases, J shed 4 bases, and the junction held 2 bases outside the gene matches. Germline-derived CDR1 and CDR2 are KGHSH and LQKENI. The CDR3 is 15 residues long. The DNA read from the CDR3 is TGTGCCAGCTCACCATCGGGACAGGGGAATCAGCCC. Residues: CASSPSGQGNQP. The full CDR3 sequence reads CASSPSGQGNQPQHF.

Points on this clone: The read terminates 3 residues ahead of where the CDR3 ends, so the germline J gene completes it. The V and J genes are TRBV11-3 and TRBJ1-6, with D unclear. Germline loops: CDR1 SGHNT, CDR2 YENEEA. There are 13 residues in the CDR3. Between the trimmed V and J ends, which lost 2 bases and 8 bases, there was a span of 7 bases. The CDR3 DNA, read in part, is TGTGCCAGCAGCTTAAGAAGGGATTCACCC. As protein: CASSLRRDSP. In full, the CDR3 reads CASSLRRDSPLHF. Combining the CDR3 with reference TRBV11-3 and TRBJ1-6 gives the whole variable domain EAGVVQSPRYKIIEKKQPVAFWCNPISGHNTLYWYLQNLGQGPELLIRYENEEAVDDSQLPKDRFSAERLKGVDSTLKIQPAELGDSAVYLCASSLRRDSPLHFGNGTRLTVT.

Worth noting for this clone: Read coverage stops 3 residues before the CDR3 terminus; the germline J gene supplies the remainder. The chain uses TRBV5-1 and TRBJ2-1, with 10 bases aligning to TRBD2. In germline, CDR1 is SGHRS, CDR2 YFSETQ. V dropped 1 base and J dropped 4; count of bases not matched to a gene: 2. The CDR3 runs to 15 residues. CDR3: CASSLRTSGYNEQFF. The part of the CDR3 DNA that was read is TGCGCCAGCAGCTTGCGGACTAGCGGTTACAATGAG.

This CDR3 reads CAISDPTSGGAGNTQYF. The CDR3 bases that were read are TGTGCCATCAGTGACCCGACTAGCGGGGGGGCCGGGAATACG. This chain connects TRBV10-3 to TRBJ2-3; 14 bases map to TRBD2. The missing CDR3 end, 3 residues past where the read stops, is filled in from the germline J gene. The CDR3 contains 17 residues. Germline CDR1 ENHRY, CDR2 SYGVKD. V was pared by 3 bases and J by 7 bases, with 9 bases of the junction left unmatched.

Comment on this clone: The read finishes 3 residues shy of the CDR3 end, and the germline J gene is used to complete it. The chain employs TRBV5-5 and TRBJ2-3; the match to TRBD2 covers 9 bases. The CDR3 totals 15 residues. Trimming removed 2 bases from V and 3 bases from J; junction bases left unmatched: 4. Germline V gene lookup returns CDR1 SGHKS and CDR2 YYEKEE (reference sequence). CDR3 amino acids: CASSFPGLATDTQYF. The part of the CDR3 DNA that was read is TGTGCCAGCAGCTTTCCGGGACTAGCAACAGATACG.

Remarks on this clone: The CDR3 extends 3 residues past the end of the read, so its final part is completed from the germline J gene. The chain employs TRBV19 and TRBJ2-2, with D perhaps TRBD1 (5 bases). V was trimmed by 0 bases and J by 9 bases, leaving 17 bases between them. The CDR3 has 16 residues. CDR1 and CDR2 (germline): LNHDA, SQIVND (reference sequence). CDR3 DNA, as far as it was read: TGTGCCAGTAGTATAGAGCCCCTAGGGGCGGTAAGGGAG. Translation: CASSIEPLGAVRE. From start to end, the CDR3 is CASSIEPLGAVRELFF.

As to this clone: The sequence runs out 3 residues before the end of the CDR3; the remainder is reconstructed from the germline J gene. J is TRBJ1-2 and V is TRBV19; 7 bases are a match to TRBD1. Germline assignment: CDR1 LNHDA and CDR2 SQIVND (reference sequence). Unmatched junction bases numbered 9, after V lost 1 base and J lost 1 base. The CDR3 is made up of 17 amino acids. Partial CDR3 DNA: TGTGCCAGTAGTATAGCCGCGGACAGGTACTATAACTATGGC. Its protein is CASSIAADRYYNYG. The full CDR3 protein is CASSIAADRYYNYGYTF.

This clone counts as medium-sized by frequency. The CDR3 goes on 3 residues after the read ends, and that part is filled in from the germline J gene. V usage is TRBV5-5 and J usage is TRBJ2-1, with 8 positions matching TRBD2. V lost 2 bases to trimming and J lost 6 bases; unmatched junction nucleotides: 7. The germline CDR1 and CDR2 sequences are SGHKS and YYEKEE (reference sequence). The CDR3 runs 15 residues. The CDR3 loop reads CASSLSGGAGNEQFF. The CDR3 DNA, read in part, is TGTGCCAGCAGCTTATCCGGGGGGGCCGGCAATGAG.

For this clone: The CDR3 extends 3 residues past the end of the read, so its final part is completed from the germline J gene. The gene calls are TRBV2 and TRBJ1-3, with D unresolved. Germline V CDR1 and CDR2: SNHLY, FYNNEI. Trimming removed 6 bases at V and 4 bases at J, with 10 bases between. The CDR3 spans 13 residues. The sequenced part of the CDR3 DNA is TGTGCCAGCAGGGGCAACCTCGGAAACACC. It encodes CASRGNLGNT. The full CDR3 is CASRGNLGNTIYF.

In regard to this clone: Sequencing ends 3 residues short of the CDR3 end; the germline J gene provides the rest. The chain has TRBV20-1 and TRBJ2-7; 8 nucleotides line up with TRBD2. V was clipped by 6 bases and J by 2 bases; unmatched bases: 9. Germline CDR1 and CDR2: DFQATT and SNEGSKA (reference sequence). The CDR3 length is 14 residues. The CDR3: CSAPQAGGTYEQYF. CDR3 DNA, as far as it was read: TGCAGTGCCCCCCAGGCGGGAGGAACCTACGAG.

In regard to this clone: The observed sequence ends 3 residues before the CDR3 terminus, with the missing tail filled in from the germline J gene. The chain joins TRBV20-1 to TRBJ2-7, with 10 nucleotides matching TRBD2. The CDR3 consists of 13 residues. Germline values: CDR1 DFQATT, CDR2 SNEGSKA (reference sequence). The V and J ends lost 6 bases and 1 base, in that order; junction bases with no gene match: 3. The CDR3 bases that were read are TGCAGTGCAAGCGGGAGGGGTTCCTACGAG. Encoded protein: CSASGRGSYE. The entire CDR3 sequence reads CSASGRGSYEQYF.

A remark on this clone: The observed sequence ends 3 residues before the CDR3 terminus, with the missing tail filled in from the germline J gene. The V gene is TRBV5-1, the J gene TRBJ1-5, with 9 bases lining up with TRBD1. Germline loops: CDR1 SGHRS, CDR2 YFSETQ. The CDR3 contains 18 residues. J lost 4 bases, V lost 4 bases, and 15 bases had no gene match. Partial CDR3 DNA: TGCGCCAGCAGCGGGGGGACAGGGCAGGCCGGAAGAAATCAGCCC. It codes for CASSGGTGQAGRNQP. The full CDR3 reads CASSGGTGQAGRNQPQHF.

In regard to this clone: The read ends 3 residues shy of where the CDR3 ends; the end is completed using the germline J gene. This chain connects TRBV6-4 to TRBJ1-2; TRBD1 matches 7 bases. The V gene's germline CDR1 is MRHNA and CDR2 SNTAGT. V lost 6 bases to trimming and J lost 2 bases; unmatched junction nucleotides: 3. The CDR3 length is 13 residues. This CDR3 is CASRQGLNYGYTF. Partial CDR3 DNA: TGTGCCAGCAGACAGGGGCTGAACTATGGC.

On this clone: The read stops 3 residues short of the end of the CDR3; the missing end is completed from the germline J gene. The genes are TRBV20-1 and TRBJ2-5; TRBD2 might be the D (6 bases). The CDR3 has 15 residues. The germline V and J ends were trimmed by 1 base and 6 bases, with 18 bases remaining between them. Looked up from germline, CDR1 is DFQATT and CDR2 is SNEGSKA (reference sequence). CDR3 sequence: CSARGWGTSGKTQYF. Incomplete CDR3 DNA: TGCAGTGCTAGAGGTTGGGGGACTTCCGGGAAGACC.

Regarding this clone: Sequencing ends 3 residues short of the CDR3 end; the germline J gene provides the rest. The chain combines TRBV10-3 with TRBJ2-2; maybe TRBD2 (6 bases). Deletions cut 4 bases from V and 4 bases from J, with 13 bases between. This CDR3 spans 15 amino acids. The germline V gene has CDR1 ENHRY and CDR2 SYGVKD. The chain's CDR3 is CAISGTTRATGELFF. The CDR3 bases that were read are TGTGCCATCAGTGGGACTACGCGAGCCACCGGGGAG.

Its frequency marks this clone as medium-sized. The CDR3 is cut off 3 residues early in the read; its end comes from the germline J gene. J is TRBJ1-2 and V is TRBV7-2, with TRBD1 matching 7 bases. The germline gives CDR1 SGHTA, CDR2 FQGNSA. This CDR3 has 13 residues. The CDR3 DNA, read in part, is TGTGCCAGCAGCTCCGGAGGGGGCGGGGGC. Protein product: CASSSGGGGG. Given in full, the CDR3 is CASSSGGGGGYTF.

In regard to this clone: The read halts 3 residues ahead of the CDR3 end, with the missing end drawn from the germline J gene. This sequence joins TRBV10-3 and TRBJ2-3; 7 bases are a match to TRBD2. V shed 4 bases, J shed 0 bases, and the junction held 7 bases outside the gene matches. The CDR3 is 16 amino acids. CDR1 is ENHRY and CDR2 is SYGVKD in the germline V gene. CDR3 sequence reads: CAISVGASGSTDTQYF. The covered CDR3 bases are TGTGCCATCAGTGTAGGGGCTAGCGGCAGCACAGATACG.